This entry is about one T cell receptor beta chain. This sample stems from a study of T cell changes during pregnancy in multiple sclerosis. V was shortened by 2 bases and J by 4 bases, with 18 bases between the two germline ends. The CDR3 has 16 amino acids. In germline, CDR1 is MNHEY, CDR2 SVGAGI. This table comes from immunoSEQ multiplex PCR, and its TCRdb copy is limited to in-frame clones, with some not included. The profile shows over 80,000 clones, about nine tenths of them singletons. The chain has TRBV6-5 and TRBJ2-7, with a possible D match to TRBD1 (5 bases). The sequencing used peripheral blood, collected in the second trimester of pregnancy. The sequence came from a female donor in good health, enrolled as a control in a pregnancy study. CDR3 region: CASSYSFPRVGYEQYF. The CDR3 DNA reads as TGTGCCAGCAGTTACAGTTTCCCCAGGGTCGGGTACGAGCAGTACTTC.